These 8 T cell receptor beta chains were sequenced from one sample in a study of spatial heterogeneity in lung cancer. TCRdb called the 5' RACE reads again in MiXCR, with one record for every CDR3 protein. The table records fewer than 20,000 distinct CDR3 sequences, under 20% of them present only once. The time point: sample taken at primary tumor resection. The input material, whole RNA from tumor, nontumor lung or frozen PBMC, was sequenced unsorted. Sequences were derived from PBMCs, sampled at surgery. The receptors derive from a male donor with early-stage non-small cell lung cancer.

The rearrangement joins TRBV5-1 to TRBJ2-5, with D unresolved. CDR1 SGHRS and CDR2 YFSETQ come from the germline V gene. V lost 0 bases and J lost 2, with 14 bases in between. This CDR3 region has 16 residues. As DNA, the CDR3 is TGCGCCAGCAGCTTGGCCTTGGATAGAGTGCAAGAGACCCAGTACTTC. Translating it yields CASSLALDRVQETQYF.

Points on this clonotype: A much more abundant neighbour one base away suggests this may be a read error. V gene TRBV3-1 combines with J gene TRBJ2-1; TRBD2 might be the D (5 bases). CDR1 and CDR2 (germline): LGHDT, YNNKEL (reference sequence). Trimming removed 0 bases at V and 5 bases at J, with 11 bases between. This CDR3 has 15 residues. In DNA form, the CDR3 reads TGTGCCAGCAGCCAAGATGCGGGTCTAAACAATGAGCAGTTCTTC. Translation: CASSQDAGLNNEQFF.

Sample share makes this clonotype medium-sized (0.01 to 0.1%). The genes are TRBV19 and TRBJ2-7; D may be TRBD2 (5 bases). The CDR3 totals 13 residues. Trimming shortened V by 3 bases and J by 6 bases, and 12 bases separated the two germline ends. From germline, CDR1 is LNHDA and CDR2 SQIVND (reference sequence). As DNA, the CDR3 is TGTGCCAGTAGTATGGACGAGGGCCCCGAGCAGTACTTC. Translation gives CASSMDEGPEQYF.

This clonotype was observed many times. This chain uses TRBV2 with TRBJ2-2, with D perhaps TRBD2 (6 bases). Trimming shortened V by 8 bases and J by 2 bases, and 12 bases separated the two germline ends. The CDR3 loop spans 14 amino acids. Germline lookup yields CDR1 SNHLY and CDR2 FYNNEI. CDR3 region: CASGRSLNTGELFF. The CDR3, as DNA: TGTGCCAGCGGGAGGTCACTAAACACCGGGGAGCTGTTTTTT.

By its share, this clonotype is medium-sized (0.01 to 0.1%). V is TRBV10-3 and J is TRBJ1-1; TRBD1 is a possible D gene (6 bases). CDR1 and CDR2 (germline): ENHRY, SYGVKD. V was clipped by 6 bases and J by 1 base, with 21 bases between them. The CDR3 is 17 amino acids. The CDR3, as DNA: TGTGCCATCAGCGAAGAAAACGCAGCGGGACAGAACACTGAAGCTTTCTTT. Amino acids: CAISEENAAGQNTEAFF.

The gene calls are TRBV5-1 and TRBJ2-5; D unclear. Germline V lookup: CDR1 SGHRS, CDR2 YFSETQ. The V end was cut by 0 bases, the J end by 0 bases, with 6 bases between. The CDR3 length is 14 residues. For the CDR3, the DNA is TGCGCCAGCAGCTTGGGGCTCCACCAAGAGACCCAGTACTTC. Encoded protein: CASSLGLHQETQYF.

For this clonotype: A much larger clone is a single base away; this may be a read error. The chain has TRBV20-1 and TRBJ2-1; TRBD2 agrees at 8 bases. Trimming cost V 5 bases and J 6 bases; bases outside gene matches: 12. CDR3 length: 15 amino acids. The germline V gene has CDR1 DFQATT and CDR2 SNEGSKA (reference sequence). DNA for the CDR3: TGCAGTGCTTTCCCCGGGACTAGGAGAGTCAATGAGCAGTTCTTC. As protein: CSAFPGTRRVNEQFF.

This clonotype was detected only once. V usage is TRBV3-1 and J usage is TRBJ2-3; 8 bases align to TRBD1. Per germline, CDR1 LGHDT and CDR2 YNNKEL (reference sequence). Germline trimming cut 1 base from V and 5 bases from J; bases unmatched to any gene: 8. The CDR3 has 16 amino acids. In DNA form, the CDR3 reads TGTGCCAGCAGCCAAGTGGGCAGGGGGCTTAAAGATACGCAGTATTTT. Its protein product is CASSQVGRGLKDTQYF.